This record covers a single T cell receptor (beta chain). Its antigen is unknown. Qualities for individual bases were not recorded, and no much larger clone is one base off. A distance of 10 bases separates the germline ends of V and J, which lose 1 base and 0 bases respectively. The CDR3 has 17 amino acids, counting the end cysteine and phenylalanine. Of all the DNA, just the CDR3 is kept, 51 bases in frame from base 1. As encoded in the germline V gene, CDR1 is SGHVS while CDR2 is FNYEAQ. TCR beta libraries were generated from genomic DNA with the immunoSEQ kit, following the manufacturer's recommendations. To prepare libraries, a first multiplex PCR with proprietary primers was run, followed by a second PCR that added unique barcodes, and a bead cleanup was done after each round. A kit-provided positive control reaction and a negative control reaction were included in every sample batch. The final libraries were assessed on an Agilent 4200 TapeStation D1000 ScreenTape, pooled by volume, and quantified by qPCR. Sequencing was performed on an Illumina NextSeq500 with a MidOutput 150-cycle cartridge, and 156 Read1 and 15 Index1 cycles were run with kit custom primers. The pooled library was loaded at approximately 0.92 pM with roughly 20% PhiX control spiked in. The authors' analysis ran thus. Vendor-processed data were analyzed in R, and a clonotype was defined as all T cells sharing the same CDR3 nucleotide sequence. For clone abundance analyses, frequencies were normalized to the 10,000 most abundant clones in each sample. Public T cell clones, averaging fewer than five per sample, were removed before analysis. Tumor-enriched clonotypes and baseline blood-enriched clonotypes were defined as those with an abundance difference of at least 32-fold between compartments. A beta-binomial differential abundance model was used to identify clonotypes that expanded or contracted between blood time points. The Baroni-Urbani and Buser coefficient was used to measure tumor-blood repertoire similarity, and groups were compared with two-tailed Wilcoxon tests in R. The table was pulled from immuneACCESS by TCRdb, which kept in-frame rearrangements only. Such tables lose some clones; where checked, under half of the loss comes from unresolved V genes, and the rest has no known cause. Clonal size and the V and J genes are those of that table, whereas D and trimming came from the DNA. For this sample the table gives 150,000 or so clones, of which 87% were detected only once. Jointly, the top ten make up over 10% of the sample.

This sample is drawn from a study of radiation and T cells in renal cell carcinoma (dated by TCRdb to about 2020). Looking at the study overall: Samples were obtained from a clinical trial, in which 15 Gy stereotactic body radiation therapy was delivered to primary renal cell carcinomas and nephrectomy was performed 4 weeks later. In total, 53 samples underwent TCR beta sequencing: approximately 26 tumors plus 27 peripheral blood samples. Across all 53 samples, under 5,000,000 unique CDR3 nucleotide sequences encoding over 2.5 million unique CDR3 amino acid sequences were identified. Paper-wide results and their limitations: Because no pretreatment tumor biopsies were available, whether clonotypes were present in the tumor at baseline could not be determined. Dynamics of the blood repertoire were not tracked past 4 weeks after treatment. An increase in top tumor clonotypes in blood was observed from baseline to 2 weeks post-radiation, followed by contraction by 4 weeks, which was taken to suggest transient expansion of tumor-resident clones. The single-armed trial design could not address effects of radiation dose or scheduling on the TCR repertoire.

Per the publication, the time point label means: blood 2 weeks post-SBRT. The sample's treatment or condition label, in plain terms: 15 Gy SBRT to primary tumor, nephrectomy 4 weeks later. To track tumor-enriched clonotypes, serial peripheral blood was sampled from radiation-treated patients at baseline and at 2 weeks and 4 weeks after SBRT. All patients had renal cell carcinoma with clear cell pathology. The QIAamp DNA Blood Mini Kit (Qiagen) was used to prepare genomic DNA for TCR sequencing. Samples were included in the analyses only if all quality control checks were passed. The TCR sequence derives from a woman aged 50 to 60 with renal cell carcinoma. The sequences come from blood, collected from a patient whose treatment included radiotherapy and nephrectomy. The chain is assembled from TRBV7-6 and TRBJ2-6, with no reliable assignment of the D segment. CDR3 protein: CASSLEVWDSGANVLTF. The DNA reads as follows: TGTGCCAGCAGCTTAGAAGTTTGGGACTCTGGGGCCAACGTCCTGACTTTC.